This entry concerns a single T cell receptor beta chain. Repertoires were generated with immunoSEQ multiplex PCR, while TCRdb's copy carries only in-frame clones and drops some. Found here are 120,000 to 150,000 clones, 75% to 90% of them singletons; the top ten hold 8.5% to 9.5%. The data were taken from a study of control samples from healthy donors and cancer patients. Germline assignment: CDR1 SGHKS and CDR2 YYEKEE (reference sequence). The V and J ends lost 4 bases and 5 bases respectively, with 10 bases between them. The CDR3 extends over 13 amino acids. The receptor was isolated from a woman younger than 45 in good health. The chain recombines TRBV5-5 with TRBJ1-5, with a tentative D call TRBD1 (5 bases). Sequenced material: blood. The CDR3 sequence: CASSMDIHQPQHF. CDR3 DNA: TGTGCCAGCAGCATGGACATCCATCAGCCCCAGCATTTT.